This TCR beta chain was sequenced for a study of blood T cells in healthy people across ages. Points from the study as a whole: Older individuals had lower TCR beta diversity per million T cells (the decline was roughly linear).

A remark on this clonotype: The antigen is undetermined.

Alongside a J-beta primer mix, a sample-barcoded 5' primer served in a second PCR lasting roughly 7 to 11 cycles. In TCRdb, the 5' RACE reads were re-called with MiXCR into one record per CDR3 protein. Here the sample spans some 670,000 distinct CDR3 sequences, over 40% being singletons. In germline, CDR1 is MGHRA, CDR2 YSYEKL. V was pared by 0 bases and J by 1 base, with 12 bases between. The CDR3 has 16 residues. The sample providers were healthy Caucasian people from Russia, aged about 6 to 95. Sequenced input: blood. This receptor was taken from an elderly woman in good health. The chain uses TRBV4-1 and TRBJ2-5; no reliable D call. This CDR3 reads CASSQDRPGFQETQYF. CDR3 in DNA: TGCGCCAGCAGCCAAGATAGGCCGGGCTTCCAAGAGACCCAGTACTTC.